This is a list of T cell receptor beta chains from one sample in a study of radiotherapy plus CTLA-4 blockade in lung cancer. Sequencing was performed with immunoSEQ multiplex PCR; in TCRdb, only in-frame clones are kept and a portion is missing. The data contain about 33,000 clones, approximately 78% of them singletons. This specimen was peripheral blood, taken from a patient treated with radiotherapy plus ipilimumab. The receptor source for this set is a human donor with non-small cell lung cancer that progressed on radiotherapy plus ipilimumab. The CDR3 runs from the conserved cysteine through the conserved F or W. The D gene is left open where the match is weak. The size entry is marked missing in some rows and otherwise reads once, few, many or a size class.

abundance: .; v_gene: TRBV5-1; d_gene: TRBD1; j_gene: TRBJ1-3; CDR3nt: TGCGCCAGCAGCACCGGGGACAGGGATGGAAACACCATATATTTT; CDR3aa: CASSTGDRDGNTIYF
abundance: .; v_gene: TRBV2; d_gene: TRBD1; j_gene: TRBJ2-5; CDR3nt: TGTGCCAGCAGTGGGGATTCAGGGGGCCAAGAGACCCAGTACTTC; CDR3aa: CASSGDSGGQETQYF
abundance: once; v_gene: TRBV6-1; d_gene: TRBD1; j_gene: TRBJ2-6; CDR3nt: TGTGCCAGCAGTGAGAGACAGGGGGCCGCTGGGGCCAACGTCCTGACTTTC; CDR3aa: CASSERQGAAGANVLTF
abundance: .; v_gene: TRBV9; d_gene: TRBD2; j_gene: TRBJ2-7; CDR3nt: TGTGCCAGCAGCGTAGGTCTAGCGGGGCCCTACGAGCAGTACTTC; CDR3aa: CASSVGLAGPYEQYF
abundance: .; v_gene: TRBV2; d_gene: TRBD1; j_gene: TRBJ1-1; CDR3nt: TGTGCCAGCAGTCCTGCGGACAGGCGCAACACTGAAGCTTTCTTT; CDR3aa: CASSPADRRNTEAFF
abundance: .; v_gene: TRBV5-4; d_gene: TRBD2; j_gene: TRBJ2-1; CDR3nt: TGTGCCAGCAGCTTGTCGGGGGGGTACAATGAGCAGTTCTTC; CDR3aa: CASSLSGGYNEQFF
abundance: once; v_gene: TRBV18; d_gene: .; j_gene: TRBJ1-2; CDR3nt: TGTGCCAGCTCCCCTAATGTCGCTTTCTATGGCTACACCTTC; CDR3aa: CASSPNVAFYGYTF
abundance: .; v_gene: TRBV2; d_gene: TRBD2; j_gene: TRBJ2-1; CDR3nt: TGTGCCAGCAGGCCGGGACTAGCGGGGGGGCTCAATGAGCAGTTCTTC; CDR3aa: CASRPGLAGGLNEQFF
abundance: .; v_gene: TRBV5-4; d_gene: TRBD2; j_gene: TRBJ2-1; CDR3nt: TGTGCCAGCAGCCCAAGTCGGACTAGCGGGGGAACCAATGAGCAGTTCTTC; CDR3aa: CASSPSRTSGGTNEQFF
abundance: .; v_gene: TRBV18; d_gene: .; j_gene: TRBJ1-5; CDR3nt: TGTGCCAGCTCAAATGGACAGAATCAGCCCCAGCATTTT; CDR3aa: CASSNGQNQPQHF
abundance: .; v_gene: TRBV6-6; d_gene: .; j_gene: TRBJ1-5; CDR3nt: TGTGCCAGCAGTTACAGGGGTAGCAATCAGCCCCAGCATTTT; CDR3aa: CASSYRGSNQPQHF
abundance: .; v_gene: TRBV7-2; d_gene: TRBD1; j_gene: TRBJ2-3; CDR3nt: TGTGCCAGCAGCTGGGCCGGGACAGGGATTCGCACAGATACGCAGTATTTT; CDR3aa: CASSWAGTGIRTDTQYF
abundance: .; v_gene: TRBV7-2; d_gene: .; j_gene: TRBJ2-6; CDR3nt: TGTGCCAGCAGCTTGACAGGAGCTGGGGCCAACGTCCTGACTTTC; CDR3aa: CASSLTGAGANVLTF
abundance: .; v_gene: TRBV4-2; d_gene: .; j_gene: TRBJ1-4; CDR3nt: TGTGCCAGCAGCCACGGGACTACCAGACTGTTTTTT; CDR3aa: CASSHGTTRLFF
abundance: .; v_gene: TRBV6-5; d_gene: TRBD1; j_gene: TRBJ2-7; CDR3nt: TGTGCCAGCAGTAATCCAAGGACAGGCTCCTACGAGCAGTACTTC; CDR3aa: CASSNPRTGSYEQYF
abundance: .; v_gene: TRBV11-3; d_gene: .; j_gene: TRBJ1-1; CDR3nt: TGTGCCAGCAGCTTAGAGTTACAGGCCTGCCTTAAAGCTTTCTTT; CDR3aa: CASSLELQACLKAFF
abundance: .; v_gene: TRBV7-2; d_gene: TRBD1; j_gene: TRBJ1-5; CDR3nt: TGTGCCAGCAGCGGGGAGACAGGGGAGGGCAATCAGCCCCAGCATTTT; CDR3aa: CASSGETGEGNQPQHF
abundance: .; v_gene: TRBV6-5; d_gene: .; j_gene: TRBJ2-7; CDR3nt: TGTGCCAGCAGTTACGACAGGACCGAGCAGTACTTC; CDR3aa: CASSYDRTEQYF
abundance: .; v_gene: TRBV6-5; d_gene: TRBD2; j_gene: TRBJ2-5; CDR3nt: TGTGCCAGCCAAGGACTAGCGGGGGGTGAGACCCAGTACTTC; CDR3aa: CASQGLAGGETQYF
abundance: .; v_gene: TRBV2; d_gene: .; j_gene: TRBJ1-2; CDR3nt: TGTGCCAGCAGTGAAGCGCTTTTAGGACAGCTCTATGGCTACACCTTC; CDR3aa: CASSEALLGQLYGYTF